The 24 T cell receptor beta chains presented below share a single source sample, sequenced in a study of blood T cell repertoires in COVID-19. TCRdb's table, derived via immunoSEQ multiplex PCR, lists solely in-frame clones and lacks some. The profile shows 68,000 or so clones, more than 60% of them singletons. The specimen sequenced was peripheral blood. All receptors come from a woman aged 45-60 years with acute or convalescent COVID-19.

The chain recombines TRBV14 with TRBJ2-5; 12 bases are a match to TRBD2. CDR1 is SGHDN, CDR2 FVKESK, per germline. V shed 4 bases, J shed 2 bases, and the junction held 5 bases outside the gene matches. The CDR3 consists of 16 residues. The DNA for the CDR3 is TGTGCCAGCAGCCCATTGACTAGCGGGAGACAAGAGACCCAGTACTTC. Translating gives CASSPLTSGRQETQYF.

V usage is TRBV2 and J usage is TRBJ1-2; TRBD1 matches 10 bases. J was trimmed by 4 bases and V by 6 bases; bases with no gene match: 8. Germline-derived CDR1 and CDR2 are SNHLY and FYNNEI. This CDR3 region has 15 residues. The CDR3 reads CASSLSTGGSYGYTF. Here the CDR3 DNA reads TGTGCCAGCAGCCTATCGACAGGGGGCAGCTATGGCTACACCTTC.

This chain joins TRBV29-1 and TRBJ2-1; TRBD2 agrees at 7 bases. The CDR3 extends over 15 amino acids. V was clipped by 4 bases and J by 1 base; unmatched bases: 7. Looked up from germline, CDR1 is SQVTM and CDR2 is ANQGSEA. The CDR3 coding sequence is TGCAGCGTTGCGGGCGGGAGCCTTTCCTACAATGAGCAGTTCTTC. Its protein product is CSVAGGSLSYNEQFF.

The chain carries TRBV18 and TRBJ1-2; 7 bases agree with TRBD1. This CDR3 has 14 amino acids. Losses at the gene ends were 2 bases for V and 3 bases for J; bases not matched to a gene: 3. Germline values: CDR1 KGHSH, CDR2 LQKENI. CDR3 sequence: CASSPDREYYGYTF. The CDR3 DNA follows: TGTGCCAGCTCACCAGACAGGGAGTACTATGGCTACACCTTC.

This clone came up once. The chain carries TRBV9 and TRBJ2-5, with TRBD2 identical over 8 bases. The V gene's germline CDR1 is SGDLS and CDR2 YYNGEE. This CDR3 is built from 15 residues. V lost 0 bases and J lost 2; bases outside the gene matches: 3. CDR3 amino acids: CASSVAGGIQETQYF. The DNA of the CDR3 is TGTGCCAGCAGCGTAGCGGGGGGGATTCAAGAGACCCAGTACTTC.

This clone showed up just once. The V gene is TRBV4-1, the J gene TRBJ2-5, with D perhaps matching TRBD1 (6 bases). CDR1 and CDR2 (germline): MGHRA, YSYEKL. Trimming took off 4 bases at V and 2 bases at J, with 8 bases between the two ends. The CDR3 totals 13 residues. The CDR3 DNA follows: TGCGCCAGCAGCCCAGGACAGCAAGAGACCCAGTACTTC. It codes for CASSPGQQETQYF.

The J gene is TRBJ2-2, the V gene TRBV4-2; possibly TRBD2 for D (6 bases). This CDR3 comprises 16 residues. Per germline, CDR1 LGHNA and CDR2 YNFKEQ. The V end was cut by 0 bases, the J end by 0 bases, with 8 bases between. As DNA, the CDR3 is TGTGCCAGCAGCCAAGAGACGGGAGCGAACACCGGGGAGCTGTTTTTT. It yields the protein CASSQETGANTGELFF.

This clone was counted a few times. The V call is TRBV10-1, the J call TRBJ2-3, with TRBD2 as a possible D gene (5 bases). The CDR3 is 13 amino acids. Germline loops: CDR1 WNHNN, CDR2 SYGVQD (reference sequence). Trimming left V 3 bases short and J 5 bases short, with 9 bases between. CDR3 protein: CASSDYGLDTQYF. In DNA form, the CDR3 reads TGCGCCAGCAGTGATTATGGACTAGATACGCAGTATTTT.

This chain uses TRBV18 with TRBJ1-5; perhaps TRBD1 as D (5 bases). Germline V gives CDR1 KGHSH, CDR2 LQKENI. Between the trimmed V and J ends, which lost 0 bases and 0 bases, there was a span of 9 bases. The length of the CDR3 is 16 residues. Here the CDR3 reads CASSPPGGTSNQPQHF. For the CDR3, the DNA is TGTGCCAGCTCACCACCGGGGGGGACTAGCAATCAGCCCCAGCATTTT.

The J gene is TRBJ1-1, the V gene TRBV10-3, with 7 bases that match TRBD1. The length of the CDR3 is 13 residues. Trimming at V came to 9 bases and at J to 2 bases, leaving 6 bases not matched to a gene. Germline CDR1 ENHRY, CDR2 SYGVKD. In nucleotides, the CDR3 is TGTGCCATTTCGACAGGGTCAAACACTGAAGCTTTCTTT. Translation gives CAISTGSNTEAFF.

This chain uses TRBV9 with TRBJ2-3; D not resolved. The CDR3 loop spans 15 amino acids. With 0 bases removed from V and 0 bases from J, the gap between germline ends came to 8 bases. Looked up from germline, CDR1 is SGDLS and CDR2 is YYNGEE. DNA for the CDR3: TGTGCCAGCAGCGTAGGAGGCGGAAGCACAGATACGCAGTATTTT. Amino acid sequence: CASSVGGGSTDTQYF.

The V and J genes are TRBV7-9 and TRBJ1-1; D is unresolved. CDR1 and CDR2 (germline): SEHNR, FQNEAQ (reference sequence). The CDR3 runs 14 residues. V was shortened by 0 bases and J by 6 bases, with 11 bases between the two germline ends. CDR3 sequence: CASSLAFGVPEAFF. CDR3 DNA sequence: TGTGCCAGCAGCTTAGCTTTCGGGGTTCCTGAAGCTTTCTTT.

The rearrangement joins TRBV7-2 to TRBJ1-6, with 7 positions matching TRBD1. The ends lost 6 bases at V and 7 bases at J; junction bases unmatched: 6. This CDR3 spans 14 amino acids. The V gene's germline CDR1 is SGHTA and CDR2 FQGNSA. CDR3 bases: TGTGCCAGCAGGGCTGACAGGGTAAATTCACCCCTCCACTTT. Translating gives CASRADRVNSPLHF.

This clone was seen a single time. V usage is TRBV5-4 and J usage is TRBJ2-3, with TRBD2 matching over 10 bases. The J segment lost 2 bases and the V segment lost 7 bases, leaving 16 bases of the junction unmatched. CDR3 length: 18 residues. The germline gives CDR1 SGHNT, CDR2 YYREEE (reference sequence). The CDR3 sequence: CASSGAAKLAGITDTQYF. Here the CDR3 DNA reads TGTGCCAGCTCGGGAGCCGCTAAACTAGCGGGAATCACAGATACGCAGTATTTT.

V and J are TRBV29-1 and TRBJ2-1; TRBD1 matches 7 bases. The V gene's germline CDR1 is SQVTM and CDR2 ANQGSEA. Trimming at V came to 7 bases and at J to 7 bases, leaving 7 bases not matched to a gene. The CDR3 is 12 amino acids. The CDR3: CSAGDSGNEQFF. DNA of the CDR3: TGCAGCGCCGGGGACAGTGGGAATGAGCAGTTCTTC.

This clone was seen a few times. This chain's CDR3 is CASSFDGLNTEAFF. The CDR3 bases are TGCGCCAGCAGCTTTGACGGACTTAACACTGAAGCTTTCTTT. The chain carries TRBV5-1 and TRBJ1-1; D remains ambiguous. The CDR3 consists of 14 residues. V gave up 2 bases and J gave up 2 bases, with 10 bases separating them. Germline V gene lookup returns CDR1 SGHRS and CDR2 YFSETQ.

V gene TRBV10-3 combines with J gene TRBJ1-1; no definite D call. Trimming took 5 bases from V and 0 from J, leaving 10 bases between them. Germline lookup yields CDR1 ENHRY and CDR2 SYGVKD. CDR3 length: 14 residues. CDR3 coding DNA: TGTGCCATCAGTTCACAGAACATGAACACTGAAGCTTTCTTT. Protein product: CAISSQNMNTEAFF.

This clone was counted a few times. The rearrangement links TRBV5-1 to TRBJ1-1; D gene ambiguous. The CDR3 totals 13 residues. Germline V lookup: CDR1 SGHRS, CDR2 YFSETQ. V was clipped by 0 bases and J by 11 bases, with 14 bases between them. DNA of the CDR3: TGCGCCAGCAGCTTGGTACTGGAGGGAGGGGCTTTCTTT. Its translation is CASSLVLEGGAFF. Variable domain in full (rest from reference TRBV5-1 and TRBJ1-1): KAGVTQTPRYLIKTRGQQVTLSCSPISGHRSVSWYQQTPGQGLQFLFEYFSETQRNKGNFPGRFSGRQFSNSRSEMNVSTLELGDSALYLCASSLVLEGGAFFGQGTRLTVV.

The table lists this clone with a few counts. J is TRBJ1-2 and V is TRBV5-6; D is unresolved. The CDR3 sequence is 12 residues long. Germline-derived CDR1 and CDR2 are SGHDT and YYEEEE. Trimming shortened V by 5 bases and J by 4 bases, and 9 bases separated the two germline ends. The CDR3 spells CASSPGIYGYTF. The CDR3 nucleotides read TGTGCCAGCAGTCCAGGAATCTATGGCTACACCTTC.

DNA for the CDR3: TGTGCCAGCAGTTACACACAGAATAGCAATCAGCCCCAGCATTTT. Translation gives CASSYTQNSNQPQHF. V gene TRBV6-5 combines with J gene TRBJ1-5, with D unresolved. Germline V CDR1 and CDR2: MNHEY, SVGAGI. There are 15 residues in the CDR3. Trimming took 2 bases from V and 0 from J, leaving 8 bases between them.

This clone has only one observation. The chain is built from TRBV28 and TRBJ1-2, with D unclear. The CDR3 consists of 14 residues. V was shortened by 6 bases and J by 0 bases, with 11 bases between the two germline ends. The V gene's germline CDR1 is MDHEN and CDR2 SYDVKM. The CDR3 loop is CASREGATNYGYTF. The CDR3 DNA is TGTGCCAGCAGGGAGGGCGCTACTAACTATGGCTACACCTTC.

The chain uses TRBV4-1 and TRBJ1-2; D unresolved. The CDR3 loop spans 15 amino acids. Looked up from germline, CDR1 is MGHRA and CDR2 is YSYEKL. The germline V and J ends were trimmed by 1 base and 2 bases, with 11 bases remaining between them. The CDR3 DNA reads TGCGCCAGCAGCCAAGGACAAGGAGGGAACTATGGCTACACCTTC. Residues: CASSQGQGGNYGYTF.

This clone was counted a single time. The V and J genes are TRBV29-1 and TRBJ2-5; possible D gene TRBD2, 7 bases. The germline V and J ends were trimmed by 5 bases and 1 base, with 14 bases remaining between them. Germline-derived CDR1 and CDR2 are SQVTM and ANQGSEA. The CDR3 extends over 14 amino acids. CDR3 nucleotides: TGCAGCGTTAAGGGGGGGGCTATCCAAGAGACCCAGTACTTC. It yields the protein CSVKGGAIQETQYF.

The genes are TRBV11-2 and TRBJ2-3, with 9 bases aligning to TRBD2. Germline CDR1 is SGHAT and CDR2 is FQNNGV. The CDR3 is 16 amino acids. With 5 bases clipped from V and 1 base from J, the junction kept 7 bases outside the gene matches. CDR3 residues: CASSTGAGGRTDTQYF. The CDR3 nucleotides are TGTGCCAGCAGCACTGGAGCGGGGGGACGCACAGATACGCAGTATTTT.